This passage covers 11 T cell receptor beta chains from one sample sequenced in a study of cytomegalovirus exposure and HLA in healthy donors. PCR involved 60 Vbeta and 13 Jbeta primers. Sequenced by immunoSEQ multiplex PCR; TCRdb stores in-frame clones only, minus some. The repertoire holds about 120,000 clones, with approximately 75% as singletons. The specimen was PBMCs. These receptors originate from a middle-aged man in good health and CMV-seronegative.

The chain couples TRBV27 to TRBJ1-2; 8 positions agree with TRBD1. Germline CDR1 reads MNHEY; CDR2 reads SMNVEV (reference sequence). The length of the CDR3 is 20 residues. V dropped 7 bases and J dropped 3; count of bases not matched to a gene: 25. CDR3 in DNA: TGTGCCAGCACCCGAGGTGTGGCAGGGGGCGGAAGGAGAGTAGACTATGGCTACACCTTC. Translation gives CASTRGVAGGGRRVDYGYTF.

The gene calls are TRBV7-2 and TRBJ2-1, with D perhaps TRBD1 (5 bases). This CDR3 has 17 residues. From germline, CDR1 is SGHTA and CDR2 FQGNSA. V lost 5 bases, J lost 6 bases, and 23 bases lay in between. The CDR3 DNA reads as TGTGCCAGCAGCCAGACCACAGGACCTGAGAGGATCAATGAGCAGTTCTTC. As protein: CASSQTTGPERINEQFF.

This clone has a handful of counts. The rearrangement links TRBV27 to TRBJ1-1; no definite D call. Trimming left V 7 bases short and J 1 base short, with 10 bases between. CDR3 length: 13 amino acids. CDR1 MNHEY and CDR2 SMNVEV come from the germline V gene (reference sequence). The CDR3 coding sequence is TGTGCCAGCATGAGGCACGAGAACACTGAAGCTTTCTTT. It translates to CASMRHENTEAFF.

The V and J genes are TRBV10-3 and TRBJ2-1, with D unclear. The V gene's germline CDR1 is ENHRY and CDR2 SYGVKD. V gave up 3 bases and J gave up 7 bases, with 4 bases separating them. There are 11 residues in the CDR3. As DNA, the CDR3 is TGTGCCATCAGTGACATGAATGAGCAGTTCTTC. This codes for CAISDMNEQFF.

The chain has TRBV6-5 and TRBJ1-5, with 7 bases lining up with TRBD1. This CDR3 spans 14 amino acids. Germline trimming cut 8 bases from V and 1 base from J; bases unmatched to any gene: 5. The germline gives CDR1 MNHEY, CDR2 SVGAGI. The CDR3 sequence is CASQEGASNQPQHF. The CDR3 nucleotides are TGTGCCAGCCAGGAGGGGGCGAGCAATCAGCCCCAGCATTTT.

This clone has more than one count but fewer than ten. The rearrangement links TRBV5-6 to TRBJ1-2; TRBD1 is a possible D gene (6 bases). This CDR3 has 13 amino acids. In germline, CDR1 is SGHDT, CDR2 YYEEEE. V was cut by 7 bases and J by 4 bases, with 14 bases left in between. The CDR3 DNA follows: TGTGCCAGCGCTAATAGGGGGACCTATGGCTACACCTTC. This encodes CASANRGTYGYTF. The full variable domain, in which reference TRBV5-6 and TRBJ1-2 provide the parts outside the CDR3, is DAGVTQSPTHLIKTRGQQVTLRCSPKSGHDTVSWYQQALGQGPQFIFQYYEEEERQRGNFPDRFSGHQFPNYSSELNVNALLLGDSALYLCASANRGTYGYTFGSGTRLTVV.

The table lists this clone with a few counts. The genes are TRBV7-9 and TRBJ1-4; D is possibly TRBD1 (5 bases). V was pared by 3 bases and J by 2 bases, with 7 bases between. The CDR3 runs to 14 residues. The germline V gene has CDR1 SEHNR and CDR2 FQNEAQ (reference sequence). This CDR3 is CASSFRVTNEKLFF. In nucleotides, the CDR3 is TGTGCCAGCAGCTTCAGGGTTACTAATGAAAAACTGTTTTTT. The whole variable domain, remainder taken from reference TRBV7-9 and TRBJ1-4, is DTGVSQNPRHKITKRGQNVTFRCDPISEHNRLYWYRQTLGQGPEFLTYFQNEAQLEKSRLLSDRFSAERPKGSFSTLEIQRTEQGDSAMYLCASSFRVTNEKLFFGSGTQLSVL.

The J gene is TRBJ2-2, the V gene TRBV4-1, with a weak D call TRBD1 (6 bases). This CDR3 spans 17 amino acids. The germline gives CDR1 MGHRA, CDR2 YSYEKL. With 6 bases removed from V and 6 bases from J, the gap between germline ends came to 23 bases. The CDR3 here is CASRRETIQGRAGELFF. CDR3 coding DNA: TGCGCCAGCAGACGCGAAACAATACAGGGAAGGGCCGGGGAGCTGTTTTTT.

The chain joins TRBV11-1 to TRBJ2-1; TRBD2 is a possible D gene (6 bases). This CDR3 region has 13 residues. V was pared by 1 base and J by 9 bases, with 10 bases between. Germline-derived CDR1 and CDR2 are SGHAT and FQDESV (reference sequence). This CDR3 is CASSLELAGEQFF. Here the CDR3 DNA reads TGTGCCAGCAGCTTAGAACTAGCCGGTGAGCAGTTCTTC.

This chain links TRBV9 with TRBJ2-1, with TRBD2 matching over 13 bases. V trimming: 4 bases; J trimming: 4 bases; junction bases outside the gene matches: 11. The CDR3 contains 18 residues. Germline CDR1 SGDLS, CDR2 YYNGEE. The CDR3 DNA sequence: TGTGCCAGCAGCACAACTAGCGGGAGGGCCCTCGAGTACAATGAGCAGTTCTTC. Its translation: CASSTTSGRALEYNEQFF.

This clone was recorded a few times. The V and J genes are TRBV7-9 and TRBJ1-1, with D possibly being TRBD1 (6 bases). Germline V gene lookup returns CDR1 SEHNR and CDR2 FQNEAQ (reference sequence). V was pared by 7 bases and J by 0 bases, with 12 bases between. This CDR3 has 14 amino acids. The CDR3 loop reads CASIPGHMNTEAFF. CDR3 DNA: TGTGCCAGCATTCCGGGACATATGAACACTGAAGCTTTCTTT. Using reference TRBV7-9 and TRBJ1-1 for the parts outside the CDR3, the full variable domain is DTGVSQNPRHKITKRGQNVTFRCDPISEHNRLYWYRQTLGQGPEFLTYFQNEAQLEKSRLLSDRFSAERPKGSFSTLEIQRTEQGDSAMYLCASIPGHMNTEAFFGQGTRLTVV.